The 32 T cell receptor beta chains below were found in one sample sequenced in a study of blood T cell repertoires in COVID-19. Libraries were prepared by immunoSEQ multiplex PCR; TCRdb keeps only in-frame clonotypes and omits some of them. The table includes about 160,000 clones, roughly 81% detected once. The specimen sequenced was peripheral blood. The receptors come from a woman in her sixties with COVID-19, enrolled during active disease.

The V and J genes are TRBV7-2 and TRBJ2-1; tentatively, D is TRBD2 (6 bases). The CDR3 contains 16 residues. In germline, CDR1 is SGHTA, CDR2 FQGNSA. The ends were cut back, 0 bases at V and 2 bases at J, with 11 bases in the middle. Written as DNA, the CDR3 is TGTGCCAGCAGCTTAGCGGGAGGAGGGCCCTACAATGAGCAGTTCTTC. Translation gives CASSLAGGGPYNEQFF.

V gene TRBV14 combines with J gene TRBJ1-4, with D perhaps TRBD1 (5 bases). V gave up 5 bases and J gave up 0 bases, with 16 bases separating them. Germline CDR1 and CDR2: SGHDN and FVKESK. This CDR3 has 17 amino acids. Written as DNA, the CDR3 is TGTGCCAGCAGCTCAGAAGGGACTCACCCAACTAATGAAAAACTGTTTTTT. The encoded protein is CASSSEGTHPTNEKLFF.

The rearrangement uses TRBV9 and TRBJ1-1, with 7 nucleotides matching TRBD1. V lost 3 bases, J lost 2 bases, and 4 bases stayed unmatched. The CDR3 is 14 amino acids. Germline V gene lookup returns CDR1 SGDLS and CDR2 YYNGEE. The CDR3 bases are TGTGCCAGCAGCGCGACAGGGTTTAACACTGAAGCTTTCTTT. Its protein is CASSATGFNTEAFF.

CDR3 protein: CASRLAGPGELFF. DNA for the CDR3: TGTGCCAGCAGGCTAGCGGGACCCGGGGAGCTGTTTTTT. The V call is TRBV27, the J call TRBJ2-2; 9 nucleotides align to TRBD2. The CDR3 is 13 residues long. CDR1 and CDR2 from the germline V gene are MNHEY and SMNVEV (reference sequence). The ends lost 6 bases at V and 6 bases at J; junction bases unmatched: 2.

The chain is built from TRBV19 and TRBJ2-7, with a possible D match to TRBD2 (6 bases). Germline-derived CDR1 and CDR2 are LNHDA and SQIVND (reference sequence). The germline V and J ends were trimmed by 7 bases and 4 bases, with 17 bases remaining between them. CDR3 size: 14 residues. CDR3 sequence: CASKDGTHRYEQYF. For the CDR3, the DNA is TGTGCCAGTAAGGATGGGACTCATCGGTACGAGCAGTACTTC.

On this clone: Additional DNA sequences in this sample encode the identical CDR3. The CDR3 loop is CASSMGGLSNQPQHF. The CDR3 DNA sequence: TGTGCCAGTAGTATGGGAGGGCTCAGCAATCAGCCCCAGCATTTT. The genes are TRBV19 and TRBJ1-5; D is uncertain. V was shortened by 3 bases and J by 1 base, with 10 bases between the two germline ends. Germline CDR1 reads LNHDA; CDR2 reads SQIVND (reference sequence). The CDR3 covers 15 residues.

V gene TRBV7-3 combines with J gene TRBJ2-2; TRBD1 aligns across 8 bases. Per germline, CDR1 SGHTA and CDR2 FQGTGA. V lost 4 bases and J lost 5; bases outside the gene matches: 6. CDR3 length equals 15 residues. Here the CDR3 DNA reads TGTGCCAGCAGCTCACAGGGGGAAGTTACCGGGGAGCTGTTTTTT. Amino acids: CASSSQGEVTGELFF.

Note on this clone: Other nucleotide sequences in the sample specify the same CDR3. The chain links TRBV18 to TRBJ2-3, with D maybe TRBD2 (5 bases). The CDR3 contains 12 residues. Germline V gene data show CDR1 as KGHSH and CDR2 as LQKENI. The V gene lost 2 bases and the J gene lost 6 bases, with 6 bases spanning the gap. The CDR3 sequence: CASSPGSDTQYF. Written as DNA, the CDR3 is TGTGCCAGCTCACCAGGGAGCGATACGCAGTATTTT.

The rearrangement uses TRBV5-6 and TRBJ2-5, with D unresolved. Germline CDR1 and CDR2: SGHDT and YYEEEE. The length of the CDR3 is 13 residues. V lost 2 bases and J 1 base, leaving 6 bases between the germline ends. Here the CDR3 reads CASSFSVQETQYF. Written as DNA, the CDR3 is TGTGCCAGCAGCTTCAGCGTCCAAGAGACCCAGTACTTC. Based on the CDR3 plus reference TRBV5-6 and TRBJ2-5, the full variable domain is DAGVTQSPTHLIKTRGQQVTLRCSPKSGHDTVSWYQQALGQGPQFIFQYYEEEERQRGNFPDRFSGHQFPNYSSELNVNALLLGDSALYLCASSFSVQETQYFGPGTRLLVL.

The chain couples TRBV11-2 to TRBJ1-2; D is unclear. This CDR3 has 12 residues. The V gene's germline CDR1 is SGHAT and CDR2 FQNNGV. The V end lost 4 bases, the J end lost 8 bases, and 11 bases lay between the germline ends. The CDR3 nucleotides read TGTGCCAGCAGCTCGGAGAGGGTGGGCTACACCTTC. Protein sequence: CASSSERVGYTF.

This chain joins TRBV20-1 and TRBJ2-5, with D perhaps TRBD1 (5 bases). V shed 6 bases and J shed 3 bases, with 8 bases lying between them. Germline values: CDR1 DFQATT, CDR2 SNEGSKA (reference sequence). The CDR3 sequence is 11 residues long. The CDR3 DNA sequence: TGCAGTGCCGTAGGGGAAGAGACCCAGTACTTC. It codes for CSAVGEETQYF.

The genes are TRBV7-9 and TRBJ1-2, with 7 bases that match TRBD1. The V segment lost 6 bases and the J segment 4 bases; nucleotides outside the gene matches: 11. Germline V gives CDR1 SEHNR, CDR2 FQNEAQ (reference sequence). The CDR3 runs to 15 residues. CDR3 DNA sequence: TGTGCCAGCAGTCCCATGGGACAGATCCTCTATGGCTACACCTTC. As protein: CASSPMGQILYGYTF.

The chain joins TRBV5-1 to TRBJ1-2, with D uncertain. The CDR3 spans 13 residues. The V end was cut by 2 bases, the J end by 4 bases, with 9 bases between. CDR1 is SGHRS, CDR2 YFSETQ, per germline. This CDR3 is CASSLRDSYGYTF. The CDR3 region has the DNA TGCGCCAGCAGCTTACGGGATAGCTATGGCTACACCTTC.

The rearrangement links TRBV15 to TRBJ2-3; possibly TRBD2 for D (5 bases). CDR1 LNHNV and CDR2 YYDKDF come from the germline V gene (reference sequence). V was trimmed by 0 bases and J by 3 bases, leaving 16 bases between them. The CDR3 totals 17 residues. The CDR3 protein is CATSREALAPGTDTQYF. The CDR3 DNA sequence: TGTGCCACCAGCAGAGAGGCCCTAGCCCCTGGGACAGATACGCAGTATTTT.

The rearrangement links TRBV18 to TRBJ2-7, with TRBD1 matching 9 bases. The CDR3 covers 15 residues. With 3 bases clipped from V and 0 bases from J, the junction kept 3 bases outside the gene matches. Germline CDR1 is KGHSH and CDR2 is LQKENI. CDR3 in amino acids: CASSPMGQGSYEQYV. The CDR3 nucleotides read TGTGCCAGCTCACCGATGGGACAGGGCTCCTACGAGCAGTACGTC.

V is TRBV13 and J is TRBJ1-1, with TRBD1 matching over 10 bases. Losses at the gene ends were 5 bases for V and 5 bases for J; bases not matched to a gene: 5. Germline V lookup: CDR1 PRHDT, CDR2 FYEKMQ (reference sequence). This CDR3 is built from 14 residues. In nucleotides, the CDR3 is TGTGCCAGCAGCCCGAGGACAGGGGGGACTGAAGCTTTCTTT. Amino acids: CASSPRTGGTEAFF.

This chain joins TRBV7-2 and TRBJ1-5; no reliable D call. The CDR3 has 15 amino acids. Looked up from germline, CDR1 is SGHTA and CDR2 is FQGNSA. V was cut by 1 base and J by 0 bases, with 7 bases left in between. This chain's CDR3 is CASSLEHDSNQPQHF. The CDR3 DNA reads as TGTGCCAGCAGCTTAGAACACGATAGCAATCAGCCCCAGCATTTT.

The V and J genes are TRBV7-6 and TRBJ2-1, with D perhaps TRBD2 (5 bases). The V and J ends lost 5 bases and 3 bases respectively, with 14 bases between them. From germline, CDR1 is SGHVS and CDR2 FNYEAQ. The CDR3 runs 15 residues. The CDR3 DNA reads as TGTGCCAGCAGCCCCCGAGGGAGTGGCTACAATGAGCAGTTCTTC. Its protein product is CASSPRGSGYNEQFF.

This chain connects TRBV5-1 to TRBJ1-1; 9 positions match TRBD1. There are 14 residues in the CDR3. In germline, CDR1 is SGHRS, CDR2 YFSETQ. Trimming cost V 3 bases and J 5 bases; bases outside gene matches: 5. The CDR3 protein is CASSWDREVTEAFF. The CDR3 coding sequence is TGCGCCAGCAGCTGGGACAGGGAAGTTACTGAAGCTTTCTTT.

V is TRBV6-5 and J is TRBJ1-3, with D perhaps TRBD1 (6 bases). Germline CDR1 MNHEY, CDR2 SVGAGI. The V end was cut by 0 bases, the J end by 2 bases, with 11 bases between. The CDR3 covers 16 residues. CDR3 protein: CASSYSGGRTGNTIYF. The CDR3 DNA reads TGTGCCAGCAGTTACTCGGGGGGGCGCACTGGAAACACCATATATTTT.

The V gene is TRBV3-1 (or the pseudogene TRBV3-2), the J gene TRBJ1-2; D remains ambiguous. Germline V gene sequence: CDR1 LGHDT, CDR2 YNNKEL (reference sequence). The CDR3 consists of 13 residues. V was clipped by 6 bases and J by 5 bases, with 13 bases between them. CDR3 region: CASRGAIPYGYTF. The CDR3 DNA is TGTGCCAGCAGGGGAGCCATTCCTTATGGCTACACCTTC.

The chain uses TRBV11-2 and TRBJ2-3; 7 bases match TRBD2. Germline CDR1 reads SGHAT; CDR2 reads FQNNGV. The CDR3 is 14 amino acids. Losses at the gene ends were 1 base for V and 6 bases for J; bases not matched to a gene: 4. CDR3 sequence: CASSLGGSVDTQYF. Written as DNA, the CDR3 is TGTGCCAGCAGCTTAGGCGGGAGTGTGGATACGCAGTATTTT.

The chain employs TRBV12-5 and TRBJ1-4; the D gene is possibly TRBD1 (6 bases). V lost 4 bases, J lost 4 bases, and 13 bases lay in between. Germline lookup yields CDR1 LGHNT and CDR2 FRNRAP. The CDR3 totals 15 residues. The CDR3 bases are TGTGCTAGTGGTTCCGGGGGAGGGGGTAATGAAAAACTGTTTTTT. Its protein is CASGSGGGGNEKLFF.

This chain links TRBV5-1 with TRBJ2-7; tentative D call: TRBD2 (5 bases). V was shortened by 4 bases and J by 6 bases, with 17 bases between the two germline ends. Germline V lookup: CDR1 SGHRS, CDR2 YFSETQ. The CDR3 totals 14 residues. CDR3 in amino acids: CASSPLDFLSEQYF. The CDR3, as DNA: TGCGCCAGCAGCCCACTAGACTTTCTAAGCGAGCAGTACTTC.

The rearrangement links TRBV10-2 to TRBJ2-1, with D possibly being TRBD1 (5 bases). The CDR3 runs to 12 residues. Deletions cut 8 bases from V and 8 bases from J, with 13 bases between. Germline V gives CDR1 WSHSY, CDR2 SAAADI. CDR3 in DNA: TGCGCCAGCTACAGGCAAGGGGATGAGCAGTTCTTC. It specifies CASYRQGDEQFF.

The chain couples TRBV19 to TRBJ2-1; 7 nucleotides line up with TRBD1. The germline V gene encodes CDR1 LNHDA and CDR2 SQIVND (reference sequence). This CDR3 comprises 15 residues. The V and J ends lost 4 bases and 6 bases, in that order; junction bases with no gene match: 9. The DNA for the CDR3 is TGTGCCAGTAGTAGACGACAGGGAGTGGGCAATGAGCAGTTCTTC. Protein sequence: CASSRRQGVGNEQFF. The entire variable domain, with the rest obtained from reference TRBV19 and TRBJ2-1, is as follows: DGGITQSPKYLFRKEGQNVTLSCEQNLNHDAMYWYRQDPGQGLRLIYYSQIVNDFQKGDIAEGYSVSREKKESFPLTVTSAQKNPTAFYLCASSRRQGVGNEQFFGPGTRLTVL.

The V call is TRBV19, the J call TRBJ1-5; D is uncertain. The CDR3 consists of 13 residues. The germline CDR1 and CDR2 sequences are LNHDA and SQIVND (reference sequence). The CDR3 spells CGASNGAFMTQHF. The CDR3 DNA is TGTGGGGCCAGTAACGGTGCTTTCATGACCCAGCATTTT. The complete variable domain, with remaining parts taken from reference TRBV19 and TRBJ1-5, reads DGGITQSPKYLFRKEGQNVTLSCEQNLNHDAMYWYRQDPGQGLRLIYYSQIVNDFQKGDIAEGYSVSREKKESFPLTVTSAQKNPTAFYLCGASNGAFMTQHFGDGTRLSIL.

The rearrangement joins TRBV30 to TRBJ2-2; 7 bases align to TRBD1. Germline V gene sequence: CDR1 GTSNPN, CDR2 SVGIG (reference sequence). J gave up 1 base and V 6 bases, and 5 bases lay outside the gene matches. The CDR3 covers 14 residues. This CDR3 is CACRQGVNTGELFF. The CDR3 DNA follows: TGTGCCTGCCGACAGGGTGTGAACACCGGGGAGCTGTTTTTT.

This clone was seen only once. The chain has TRBV5-8 and TRBJ2-2, with a tentative D call TRBD1 (5 bases). The CDR3 sequence is 15 residues long. The V gene lost 0 bases and the J gene lost 1 base, with 7 bases spanning the gap. Germline V lookup: CDR1 SGHTS, CDR2 YDEGEE. CDR3 bases: TGTGCCAGCAGCTTGGGACAGCTGAACACCGGGGAGCTGTTTTTT. This gives the protein CASSLGQLNTGELFF.

The chain links TRBV20-1 to TRBJ2-5, with 8 bases aligning to TRBD2. V lost 3 bases, J lost 6 bases, and 15 bases stayed unmatched. The germline V gene has CDR1 DFQATT and CDR2 SNEGSKA (reference sequence). CDR3 length: 16 amino acids. CDR3: CSASGSGGPGVKTQYF. CDR3 nucleotides: TGCAGTGCTAGTGGCAGCGGGGGCCCGGGTGTAAAGACCCAGTACTTC.

CDR3 nucleotide sequence: TGTGCCAGCAGCTTAGGAGGACAGGGGGGTGGCTATGGCTACACCTTC. Protein product: CASSLGGQGGGYGYTF. The chain carries TRBV7-2 and TRBJ1-2; 10 bases fit TRBD1. Germline CDR1 is SGHTA and CDR2 is FQGNSA. The CDR3 is made up of 16 amino acids. Trimming cost V 1 base and J 4 bases; bases outside gene matches: 6.

With respect to this clone: At one end, the junction sequence differs from germline, possibly due to a read error. The chain is built from TRBV7-7 and TRBJ2-5, with TRBD2 matching 10 bases. CDR1 SSHAT and CDR2 FNYEAQ come from the germline V gene (reference sequence). The CDR3 consists of 22 residues. CDR3 sequence: CASSLGQGLAGGLASAFQTQYF. CDR3 bases: TGTGCTAGCAGCTTAGGGCAAGGATTAGCGGGAGGATTGGCCTCGGCATTCCAGACCCAGTACTTC.